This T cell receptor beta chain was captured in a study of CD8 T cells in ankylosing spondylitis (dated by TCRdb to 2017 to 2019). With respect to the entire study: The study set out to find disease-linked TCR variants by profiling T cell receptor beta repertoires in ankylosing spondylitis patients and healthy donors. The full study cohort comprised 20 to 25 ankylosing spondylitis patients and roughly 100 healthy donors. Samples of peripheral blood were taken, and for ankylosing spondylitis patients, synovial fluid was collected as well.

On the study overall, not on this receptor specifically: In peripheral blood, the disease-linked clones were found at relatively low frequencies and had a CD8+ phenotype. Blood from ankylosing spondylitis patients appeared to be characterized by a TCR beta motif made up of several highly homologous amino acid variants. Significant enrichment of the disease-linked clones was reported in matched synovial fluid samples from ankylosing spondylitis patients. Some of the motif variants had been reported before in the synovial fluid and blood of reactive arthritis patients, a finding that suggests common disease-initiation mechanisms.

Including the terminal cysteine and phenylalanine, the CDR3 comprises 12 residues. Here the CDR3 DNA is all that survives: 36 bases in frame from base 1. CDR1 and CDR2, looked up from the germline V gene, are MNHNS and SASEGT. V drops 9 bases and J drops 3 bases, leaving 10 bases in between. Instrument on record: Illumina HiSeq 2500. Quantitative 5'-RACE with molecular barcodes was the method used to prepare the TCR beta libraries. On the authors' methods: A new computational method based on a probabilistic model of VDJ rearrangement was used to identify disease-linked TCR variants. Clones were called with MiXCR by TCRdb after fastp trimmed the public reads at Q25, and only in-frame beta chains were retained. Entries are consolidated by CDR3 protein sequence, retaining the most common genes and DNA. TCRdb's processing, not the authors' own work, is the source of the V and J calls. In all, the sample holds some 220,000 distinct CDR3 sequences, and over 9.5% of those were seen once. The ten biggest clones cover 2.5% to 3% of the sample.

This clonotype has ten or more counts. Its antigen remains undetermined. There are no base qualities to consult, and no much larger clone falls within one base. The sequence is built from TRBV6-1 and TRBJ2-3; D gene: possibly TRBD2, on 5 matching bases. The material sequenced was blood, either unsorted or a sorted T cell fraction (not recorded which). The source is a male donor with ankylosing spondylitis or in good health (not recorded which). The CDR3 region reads CASGPGTDTQYF. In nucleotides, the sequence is TGTGCCAGTGGACCGGGGACAGATACGCAGTATTTT.